These T cell receptor beta chains were read from a single sample in a study of blood T cell repertoires in COVID-19. Profiling relied on immunoSEQ multiplex PCR, and the TCRdb table lists in-frame clones only, not all of them. The sample records 300,000 to 350,000 clones, 88% being singletons. The sample comprised peripheral blood. These TCRs come from a woman aged 70 to 79 with COVID-19, enrolled during active disease. The CDR3 runs from the conserved cysteine through the conserved F or W. The order of the fields is V gene, J gene, D gene, clone size, CDR3 DNA, CDR3 protein. D genes are given only for firm matches. Expanded clones are given a class, and other clones once, few, many or no size at all.

v_call: TRBV7-9; j_call: TRBJ2-3; d_call: TRBD2; clone_size: -; cdr3_nt: TGTGCCAGCACACAGACGGGGGGTAGGACAGATACGCAGTATTTT; cdr3_aa: CASTQTGGRTDTQYF
v_call: TRBV6-5; j_call: TRBJ1-1; d_call: -; clone_size: few; cdr3_nt: TGTGCCAGCCGGTTGAACACTGAAGCTTTCTTT; cdr3_aa: CASRLNTEAFF
v_call: TRBV6-6; j_call: TRBJ2-7; d_call: -; clone_size: once; cdr3_nt: TGTGCCAGCTCAGAGGGGGACGAGCAGTACTTC; cdr3_aa: CASSEGDEQYF
v_call: TRBV7-2; j_call: TRBJ1-6; d_call: TRBD1; clone_size: -; cdr3_nt: TGTGCCAGCAGCCCCCCCCCAGGGGGAAGATCACCCCTCCACTTT; cdr3_aa: CASSPPPGGRSPLHF
v_call: TRBV6-1; j_call: TRBJ2-7; d_call: TRBD1; clone_size: few; cdr3_nt: TGTGCCAGCAGTGAATCGTCGCACAGGGGCTACGAGCAGTACTTC; cdr3_aa: CASSESSHRGYEQYF
v_call: TRBV7-2; j_call: TRBJ1-1; d_call: -; clone_size: -; cdr3_nt: TGTGCCAGCAGCCCCCGTAGGAACACTGAAGCTTTCTTT; cdr3_aa: CASSPRRNTEAFF
v_call: TRBV2; j_call: TRBJ1-1; d_call: TRBD1; clone_size: -; cdr3_nt: TGTGCCAGCAGTGAAGCACTCGGGACAGGGGGCACTGAAGCTTTCTTT; cdr3_aa: CASSEALGTGGTEAFF
v_call: TRBV7-2; j_call: TRBJ2-2; d_call: TRBD2; clone_size: -; cdr3_nt: TGTGCCAGCAGAGGACTAGCGGACACCGGGGAGCTGTTTTTT; cdr3_aa: CASRGLADTGELFF
v_call: TRBV10-3; j_call: TRBJ2-1; d_call: TRBD2; clone_size: -; cdr3_nt: TGTGCCATCAGTGAGGGCGATCTAGCGGGGGGGCGGAATGAGCAGTTCTTC; cdr3_aa: CAISEGDLAGGRNEQFF
v_call: TRBV21-1; j_call: TRBJ1-1; d_call: -; clone_size: -; cdr3_nt: TGTGCCAGCTCCCAATCGTCTACACGCCCTAGGGGGGGAGCTTTCTTT; cdr3_aa: CASSQSSTRPRGGAFF
v_call: TRBV2; j_call: TRBJ2-1; d_call: -; clone_size: -; cdr3_nt: TGTGCCAGCAGTGAGAGTACAGGGTACAATGAGCAGTTCTTC; cdr3_aa: CASSESTGYNEQFF
v_call: TRBV19; j_call: TRBJ2-7; d_call: TRBD1; clone_size: -; cdr3_nt: TGTGCCAGTAGTCTTCGGACAGGGCTCTACGAGCAGTACTTC; cdr3_aa: CASSLRTGLYEQYF
v_call: TRBV7-9; j_call: TRBJ1-2; d_call: TRBD1; clone_size: -; cdr3_nt: TGTGCCAGCAGCTTAGACAGGGGTGCTGGCTACACCTTC; cdr3_aa: CASSLDRGAGYTF
v_call: TRBV12-5; j_call: TRBJ1-1; d_call: -; clone_size: -; cdr3_nt: TGTGCTAGTGGCTCAACAGGGAACGGGGGGAGGGGCAACACTGAAGCTTTCTTT; cdr3_aa: CASGSTGNGGRGNTEAFF
v_call: TRBV6-6; j_call: TRBJ2-2; d_call: -; clone_size: few; cdr3_nt: TGTGCCAGCAGTCGCCAACAGGCTACCTTTGGCACCGGGGAGCTGTTTTTT; cdr3_aa: CASSRQQATFGTGELFF
v_call: TRBV29-1; j_call: TRBJ2-7; d_call: TRBD2; clone_size: -; cdr3_nt: TGCAGCGCCGGGACTATTGGGTACGAGCAGTACTTC; cdr3_aa: CSAGTIGYEQYF
v_call: TRBV27; j_call: TRBJ1-2; d_call: -; clone_size: -; cdr3_nt: TGTGCCAGCAGTACGCTTGACAGCGCAGCATCAAATAACTATGGCTACACCTTC; cdr3_aa: CASSTLDSAASNNYGYTF
v_call: TRBV19; j_call: TRBJ1-5; d_call: -; clone_size: -; cdr3_nt: TGTGCCAGTAGTATGTATCAGCAGGGGCAGCCCCAGCATTTT; cdr3_aa: CASSMYQQGQPQHF
v_call: TRBV27; j_call: TRBJ1-1; d_call: TRBD1; clone_size: -; cdr3_nt: TGTGCCAGCAGTTTTTCCCTCAGACAGGGGAACACTGAAGCTTTCTTT; cdr3_aa: CASSFSLRQGNTEAFF
v_call: TRBV6-4; j_call: TRBJ2-2; d_call: -; clone_size: -; cdr3_nt: TGTGCCAGCAGTGCTGGGACTGCGAACACCGGGGAGCTGTTTTTT; cdr3_aa: CASSAGTANTGELFF
v_call: TRBV7-2; j_call: TRBJ2-3; d_call: -; clone_size: few; cdr3_nt: TGTGCCAGCAGCTTAGCGGGCCGAGAGACAGATACGCAGTATTTT; cdr3_aa: CASSLAGRETDTQYF
v_call: TRBV18; j_call: TRBJ1-2; d_call: TRBD1; clone_size: -; cdr3_nt: TGTGCCAGCTCACCGGGACAGAATATGGGCTACTATGGCTACACCTTC; cdr3_aa: CASSPGQNMGYYGYTF
v_call: TRBV5-6; j_call: TRBJ2-2; d_call: -; clone_size: -; cdr3_nt: TGTGCCAGCAGGCAGTGGGCCAACACCGGGGAGCTGTTTTTT; cdr3_aa: CASRQWANTGELFF
v_call: TRBV9; j_call: TRBJ1-2; d_call: TRBD1; clone_size: -; cdr3_nt: TGTGCCAGCAGCGGGACAGGGGGAGGACATAATGGCTACACCTTC; cdr3_aa: CASSGTGGGHNGYTF
v_call: TRBV4-1; j_call: TRBJ2-2; d_call: TRBD1; clone_size: few; cdr3_nt: TGCGCCAGCAGCCAAGCACAGGGGGGCACCGGGGAGCTGTTTTTT; cdr3_aa: CASSQAQGGTGELFF
v_call: TRBV7-2; j_call: TRBJ1-1; d_call: -; clone_size: -; cdr3_nt: TGTGCCAGCAGCTTAGTGGGGGGGAAGGGTGAAGCTTTCTTT; cdr3_aa: CASSLVGGKGEAFF
v_call: TRBV4-1; j_call: TRBJ1-2; d_call: TRBD1; clone_size: -; cdr3_nt: TGCGCCAGCAGCCAGGACAGGGCTAGTGGCTACACCTTC; cdr3_aa: CASSQDRASGYTF
v_call: TRBV3-1/TRBV3-2; j_call: TRBJ2-5; d_call: -; clone_size: once; cdr3_nt: TGTGCCAGCAGCCAACGAGCGGCCTACCAAGAGACCCAGTACTTC; cdr3_aa: CASSQRAAYQETQYF
v_call: TRBV9; j_call: TRBJ1-1; d_call: -; clone_size: -; cdr3_nt: TGTGCCAGCAGCGGCGACAGGAGTGAAGCTTTCTTT; cdr3_aa: CASSGDRSEAFF
v_call: TRBV7-6; j_call: TRBJ1-5; d_call: -; clone_size: -; cdr3_nt: TGTGCCAGCAGTATAGGAGGGCTTCCCTTACCCCAGCATTTT; cdr3_aa: CASSIGGLPLPQHF
v_call: TRBV7-9; j_call: TRBJ2-4; d_call: -; clone_size: -; cdr3_nt: TGTGCCAGCAGCTTGGGAGGCAGCCTCGATCTAGCCAAAAACATTCAGTACTTC; cdr3_aa: CASSLGGSLDLAKNIQYF
v_call: TRBV5-6; j_call: TRBJ2-1; d_call: -; clone_size: -; cdr3_nt: TGTGCCCAAGCCGGCGGGACCCCCCCCAACAATGAGCAGTTCTTC; cdr3_aa: CAQAGGTPPNNEQFF
v_call: TRBV29-1; j_call: TRBJ2-1; d_call: TRBD2; clone_size: -; cdr3_nt: TGCAGCGCTGAAGCGGGGGACTACAATGAGCAGTTCTTC; cdr3_aa: CSAEAGDYNEQFF